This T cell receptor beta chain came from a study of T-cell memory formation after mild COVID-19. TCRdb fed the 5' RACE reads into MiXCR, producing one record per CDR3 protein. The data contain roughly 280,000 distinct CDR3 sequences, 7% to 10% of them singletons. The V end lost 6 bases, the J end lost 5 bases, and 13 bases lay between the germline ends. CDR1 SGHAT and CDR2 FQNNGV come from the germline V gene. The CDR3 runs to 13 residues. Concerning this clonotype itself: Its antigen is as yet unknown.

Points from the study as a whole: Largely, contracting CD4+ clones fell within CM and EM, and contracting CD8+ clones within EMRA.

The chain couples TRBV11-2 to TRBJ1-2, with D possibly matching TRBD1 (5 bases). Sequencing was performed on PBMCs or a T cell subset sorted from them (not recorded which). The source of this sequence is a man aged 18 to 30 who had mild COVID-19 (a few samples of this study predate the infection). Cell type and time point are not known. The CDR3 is CASSDSMPYGYTF. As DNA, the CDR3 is TGTGCCAGCAGTGACAGCATGCCTTATGGCTACACCTTC.